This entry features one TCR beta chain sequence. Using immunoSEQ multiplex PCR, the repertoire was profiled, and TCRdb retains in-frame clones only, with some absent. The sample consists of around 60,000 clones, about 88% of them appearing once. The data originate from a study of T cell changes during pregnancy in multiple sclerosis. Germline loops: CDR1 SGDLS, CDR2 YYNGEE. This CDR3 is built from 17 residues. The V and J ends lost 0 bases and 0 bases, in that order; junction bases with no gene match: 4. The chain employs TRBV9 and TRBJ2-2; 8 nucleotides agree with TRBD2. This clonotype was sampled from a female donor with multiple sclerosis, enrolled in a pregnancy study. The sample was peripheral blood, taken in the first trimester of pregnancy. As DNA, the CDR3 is TGTGCCAGCAGCGTAGCTACGGGACTAGCGAACACCGGGGAGCTGTTTTTT. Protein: CASSVATGLANTGELFF.